This T cell receptor beta chain was profiled in a study of T cells after posttransplantation cyclophosphamide. Study-level findings and limits: Blood and skin or GI T cell repertoires showed limited TRB overlap. Later blood repertoires were often dominated by clones from the donor CD8+ memory compartment. Recipient CMV seropositivity and CMV reactivation strongly tracked TRB clonality.

Measured with immunoSEQ multiplex PCR; TCRdb has only the in-frame clones, and not every one. Among 45,000 to 65,000 clones listed, around 83% were seen once. The CDR3 is 15 amino acids. Germline values: CDR1 SEHNR, CDR2 FQNEAQ (reference sequence). V was shortened by 5 bases and J by 1 base, with 12 bases between the two germline ends. A note on this clone: As yet, its antigen is unknown.

The sample taken for sequencing was PBMCs. The chain carries TRBV7-9 and TRBJ1-3; D unresolved. The receptor was isolated from a man aged 25 to 45 with a blood cancer, CMV-positive, and with a related stem cell donor. The CDR3 DNA follows: TGTGCCAGCAGCCCTACCTCCATTTCTGGAAACACCATATATTTT. Amino acids: CASSPTSISGNTIYF.